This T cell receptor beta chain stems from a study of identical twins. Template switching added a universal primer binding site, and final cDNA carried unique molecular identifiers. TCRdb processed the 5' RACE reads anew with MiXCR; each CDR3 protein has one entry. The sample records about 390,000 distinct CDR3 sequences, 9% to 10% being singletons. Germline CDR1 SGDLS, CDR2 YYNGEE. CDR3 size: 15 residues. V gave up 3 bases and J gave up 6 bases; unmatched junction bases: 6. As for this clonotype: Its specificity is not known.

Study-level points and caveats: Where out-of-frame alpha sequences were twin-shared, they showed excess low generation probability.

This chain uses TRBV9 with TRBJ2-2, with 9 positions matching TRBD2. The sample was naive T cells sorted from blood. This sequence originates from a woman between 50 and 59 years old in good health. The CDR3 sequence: CASSEPGLASGELFF. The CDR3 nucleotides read TGTGCCAGCAGCGAACCGGGACTAGCATCCGGGGAGCTGTTTTTT. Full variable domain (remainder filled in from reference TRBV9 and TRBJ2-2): DSGVTQTPKHLITATGQRVTLRCSPRSGDLSVYWYQQSLDQGLQFLIQYYNGEERAKGNILERFSAQQFPDLHSELNLSSLELGDSALYFCASSEPGLASGELFFGEGSRLTVL.